A selection of T cell receptor beta chains follows, all from one sample in a study of low-dose radiotherapy and immunotherapy resistance in tumors. TCRdb re-called the reads with MiXCR, one entry per CDR3 protein. The sample has around 69,000 distinct CDR3 sequences; around 30% are singletons. This material consisted of PBMCs, taken before treatment. These TCRs come from a female donor with ovarian cancer. CDR3s include the opening cysteine and the closing phenylalanine or tryptophan. The order of the fields is J gene, V gene, clone size, D gene, CDR3 protein, CDR3 DNA. The D gene is left open where the match is weak. For some rows the clone size is stated as once, few or many, or as a class when expanded; others skip it.

TRBJ2-1 | TRBV10-3 | many | NA | CAISESTEGSNEQFF | TGTGCCATCAGTGAGTCGACTGAGGGAAGCAATGAGCAGTTCTTC
TRBJ1-4 | TRBV3-1 | many | NA | CASSLRTAEKLFF | TGTGCCAGCAGCCTACGGACAGCCGAAAAACTGTTTTTT
TRBJ1-1 | TRBV9 | many | NA | CASKPRVGSTEAFF | TGTGCCAGCAAACCCAGGGTCGGGAGCACTGAAGCTTTCTTT
TRBJ2-7 | TRBV6-6 | many | TRBD2 | CASSAGTSGPLGGSYEQYF | TGTGCCAGCAGTGCAGGGACTAGCGGGCCCCTTGGGGGGTCCTACGAGCAGTACTTC
TRBJ1-1 | TRBV7-9 | NA | NA | CASRPTMLEEAFF | TGTGCCAGCAGACCTACGATGCTTGAAGAAGCTTTCTTT
TRBJ2-7 | TRBV6-2/TRBV6-3 | NA | NA | CASNPMGARQEQYF | TGTGCCAGCAATCCCATGGGGGCCCGGCAGGAGCAGTACTTC
TRBJ2-5 | TRBV7-9 | many | TRBD1 | CASSSRTGDETQYF | TGTGCCAGCAGCTCCAGGACAGGGGATGAGACCCAGTACTTC
TRBJ1-4 | TRBV2 | once | NA | CASNQGQPSNEKLFF | TGTGCCAGCAATCAAGGACAGCCCTCTAATGAAAAACTGTTTTTT
TRBJ1-5 | TRBV12-3/TRBV12-4 | few | NA | CASSLAAGFDQPQHF | TGTGCCAGCAGTTTAGCGGCAGGGTTTGATCAGCCCCAGCATTTT
TRBJ2-1 | TRBV12-3/TRBV12-4 | many | NA | CASSVLAQGGEQFF | TGTGCCAGCAGCGTACTTGCCCAGGGCGGGGAGCAGTTCTTC
TRBJ2-2 | TRBV7-2 | NA | NA | CASSFRSRQADLRNTGELFF | TGTGCCAGCAGCTTTCGCTCCCGACAGGCCGACCTGAGGAACACCGGGGAGCTGTTTTTT
TRBJ2-5 | TRBV20-1 | many | NA | CSARDSQETQYF | TGCAGTGCTAGGGACAGCCAAGAGACCCAGTACTTC
TRBJ1-5 | TRBV12-3/TRBV12-4 | NA | NA | CASSLGAGVGNQPQHF | TGTGCCAGCAGTTTAGGGGCCGGGGTGGGCAATCAGCCCCAGCATTTT
TRBJ2-3 | TRBV7-2 | many | NA | CASSLIGDLTDTQYF | TGTGCCAGCAGCTTAATCGGGGACCTCACAGATACGCAGTATTTT
TRBJ1-1 | TRBV7-9 | NA | NA | CASFWIQGRRSLEAFF | TGTGCCAGCTTTTGGATTCAAGGGAGGCGTTCCCTTGAAGCTTTCTTT
TRBJ1-3 | TRBV12-3/TRBV12-4 | NA | TRBD1 | CASSLPTGTGTGNTIYF | TGTGCCAGCAGTTTACCCACCGGGACAGGAACTGGAAACACCATATATTTT
TRBJ1-5 | TRBV28 | medium-sized | NA | CASSTGRPQPQHF | TGTGCCAGCAGCACAGGGCGACCTCAGCCCCAGCATTTT
TRBJ2-1 | TRBV7-8 | NA | NA | CASSIQGGSYNEQFF | TGTGCCAGCAGCATACAGGGCGGCTCCTACAATGAGCAGTTCTTC
TRBJ2-1 | TRBV28 | many | TRBD2 | CASSPAGGQPRGNEQFF | TGTGCCAGCAGTCCCGCGGGGGGGCAACCTAGGGGGAATGAGCAGTTCTTC
TRBJ2-7 | TRBV3-1 | many | TRBD2 | CASSLGTSGSYEQYF | TGTGCCAGCAGCCTGGGGACTAGCGGCTCCTACGAGCAGTACTTC
TRBJ2-7 | TRBV20-1 | many | TRBD1 | CSARSGTGIHEQYF | TGCAGTGCTAGATCCGGGACAGGGATACACGAGCAGTACTTC
TRBJ1-2 | TRBV19 | many | NA | CASSMIGNPINYGYTF | TGTGCCAGTAGTATGATCGGGAATCCCATTAACTATGGCTACACCTTC
TRBJ2-2 | TRBV11-2 | few | NA | CASSTDRAGELFFFF | NA
TRBJ1-1 | TRBV28 | many | NA | CASNSGTEAFF | TGTGCCAGCAACAGTGGCACTGAAGCTTTCTTT
TRBJ2-6 | TRBV6-2/TRBV6-3 | many | TRBD1 | CASSVGQGGSGANVLTF | TGTGCCAGCAGTGTCGGACAGGGCGGCTCTGGGGCCAACGTCCTGACTTTC
TRBJ2-1 | TRBV11-3 | NA | NA | CASSPHGAEAYNEQFF | TGTGCCAGCAGCCCCCACGGAGCGGAGGCTTACAATGAGCAGTTCTTC